Shown below are 27 T cell receptor beta chains from a single sample sequenced in a study of blood T cells in healthy people across ages (dated by TCRdb to about 2015). The method behind the library was 5' RACE. The sequencer listed for this sample is Illumina HiSeq 2500. The second PCR ran for roughly 7 to 12 cycles and used a J-beta primer mix along with a sample-barcoded 5' primer. TCRdb reprocessed the public reads (quality trimming at Q25 with fastp, clone calling with MiXCR) and kept in-frame beta chains. For every CDR3 protein sequence, its rows merge into one entry that carries the most common genes and DNA. This sample is represented by around 1,500,000 distinct CDR3 sequences; 25% to 30% of them were singletons. The ten top clones hold around 7.7% of the sample. Sequencing was done on a sample of blood. The source is a woman aged 25 to 39 in good health.

This clonotype has more than one count but fewer than ten. The rearrangement uses TRBV7-2 and TRBJ1-2, with D possibly TRBD1 on 6 matching bases. V shed 7 bases and J shed 8 bases, with 14 bases lying between them. Looked up from germline, CDR1 is SGHTA and CDR2 is FQGNSA. The CDR3 loop spans 12 amino acids. The CDR3 bases are TGTGCCAGCAACCCAGGGGCTAAGGGCTACACCTTC. Its protein product is CASNPGAKGYTF. Complete variable domain (other parts from reference TRBV7-2 and TRBJ1-2): GAGVSQSPSNKVTEKGKDVELRCDPISGHTALYWYRQSLGQGLEFLIYFQGNSAPDKSGLPSDRFSAERTGGSVSTLTIQRTQQEDSAVYLCASNPGAKGYTFGSGTRLTVV.

V usage is TRBV20-1 and J usage is TRBJ2-1; D tentatively reads TRBD1 or TRBD2 (5 bases each). The V and J ends lost 6 bases and 0 bases respectively, with 15 bases between them. This CDR3 contains 15 residues. Germline assignment: CDR1 DFQATT and CDR2 SNEGSKA (reference sequence). The CDR3 DNA sequence: TGCAGTGCCCCCGGGACCCCCCGCTCCTACAATGAGCAGTTCTTC. Translation gives CSAPGTPRSYNEQFF.

This clonotype was counted a few times. J is TRBJ1-6 and V is TRBV6-6; D unclear. Trimming removed 2 bases at V and 0 bases at J, with 8 bases between. The germline gives CDR1 MNHNY, CDR2 SVGAGI (reference sequence). This CDR3 is 16 amino acids long. The CDR3 DNA reads as TGTGCCAGCAGTTACCGACGGCACTCCTATAATTCACCCCTCCACTTT. It is translated as CASSYRRHSYNSPLHF.

V gene TRBV25-1 combines with J gene TRBJ2-2; D is undetermined. CDR3 length: 12 residues. The V gene's germline CDR1 is MGHDK and CDR2 SYGVNS. The V and J ends lost 6 bases and 5 bases respectively, with 7 bases between them. CDR3 amino acids: CASRVPTGELFF. For the CDR3, the DNA is TGTGCCAGCAGGGTCCCTACCGGGGAGCTGTTTTTT.

This clonotype appeared a few times. The V gene is TRBV7-2, the J gene TRBJ2-1; no firm D call. The CDR3 spans 16 residues. Germline V CDR1 and CDR2: SGHTA, FQGNSA. Trimming took off 2 bases at V and 0 bases at J, with 11 bases between the two ends. The CDR3 coding sequence is TGTGCCAGCAGCTTATATTCTTCTAGCTCCTACAATGAGCAGTTCTTC. It translates to CASSLYSSSSYNEQFF.

Concerning this clonotype: A much larger clone lies a single base off, so this may be a read error. This chain links TRBV11-2 with TRBJ2-7; D call uncertain. The germline CDR1 and CDR2 sequences are SGHAT and FQNNGV. This CDR3 has 11 residues. The V end was cut by 6 bases, the J end by 3 bases, with 6 bases between. CDR3: CASRYDYEQYF. In DNA form, the CDR3 reads TGTGCCAGCAGGTATGACTACGAGCAGTACTTC.

The rearrangement joins TRBV5-4 to TRBJ2-1; D is unresolved. Trimming shortened V by 1 base and J by 3 bases, and 5 bases separated the two germline ends. There are 13 residues in the CDR3. Germline V lookup: CDR1 SGHNT, CDR2 YYREEE (reference sequence). CDR3 nucleotide sequence: TGTGCCAGCAGCTTGAGCCACTACAATGAGCAGTTCTTC. This codes for CASSLSHYNEQFF. The complete variable domain, with remaining parts taken from reference TRBV5-4 and TRBJ2-1, reads ETGVTQSPTHLIKTRGQQVTLRCSSQSGHNTVSWYQQALGQGPQFIFQYYREEENGRGNFPPRFSGLQFPNYSSELNVNALELDDSALYLCASSLSHYNEQFFGPGTRLTVL.

The chain's CDR3 is CASSPTNLAGAYNEQFF. In DNA, the CDR3 is TGTGCCAGCAGCCCCACAAACCTAGCGGGCGCCTACAATGAGCAGTTCTTC. The J gene is TRBJ2-1, the V gene TRBV11-2; 8 bases fit TRBD2. CDR3 size: 17 residues. CDR1 is SGHAT, CDR2 FQNNGV, per germline. Unmatched junction bases numbered 11, after V lost 5 bases and J lost 2 bases.

This chain uses TRBV4-1 with TRBJ1-2, with no clear D. The CDR3 spans 15 residues. V was shortened by 4 bases and J by 2 bases, with 14 bases between the two germline ends. Germline CDR1 reads MGHRA; CDR2 reads YSYEKL. The CDR3 loop reads CASSLRQTSNYGYTF. The CDR3 coding sequence is TGCGCCAGCAGCCTACGTCAGACGTCCAACTATGGCTACACCTTC.

This chain joins TRBV5-6 and TRBJ1-2; tentatively, D is TRBD1 (5 bases). This CDR3 is built from 13 residues. CDR1 is SGHDT, CDR2 YYEEEE, per germline. V was trimmed by 1 base and J by 6 bases, leaving 10 bases between them. The CDR3 is CASSLRQGHGYTF. The CDR3 DNA follows: TGTGCCAGCAGCTTGAGGCAGGGCCATGGCTACACCTTC.

The gene calls are TRBV7-6 and TRBJ1-1; D remains ambiguous. From germline, CDR1 is SGHVS and CDR2 FNYEAQ. Trimming removed 5 bases at V and 6 bases at J, with 16 bases between. The CDR3 has 14 residues. CDR3 amino acids: CASSPPGGSPEAFF. DNA of the CDR3: TGTGCCAGCAGCCCCCCGGGAGGGAGCCCTGAAGCTTTCTTT.

The rearrangement joins TRBV12-3 or TRBV12-4 to TRBJ1-2; D may be TRBD1 (6 bases). Trimming shortened V by 7 bases and J by 4 bases, and 13 bases separated the two germline ends. The CDR3 has 13 residues. The DNA of the CDR3 is TGTGCCAGCACCCCTTGGGGGGCCTATGGCTACACCTTC. Protein product: CASTPWGAYGYTF.

This clonotype turned up a few times. This chain uses TRBV10-3 with TRBJ2-1; no definite D call. Germline assignment: CDR1 ENHRY and CDR2 SYGVKD. This CDR3 has 14 residues. V was pared by 4 bases and J by 6 bases, with 13 bases between. CDR3 coding DNA: TGTGCCATCAGTGTAAGAGGAACCGTCAATGAGCAGTTCTTC. Translating gives CAISVRGTVNEQFF.

In this sample, this clonotype turned up a few times. This chain connects TRBV11-2 to TRBJ2-7; a possible D gene is TRBD2 (6 bases). The V gene's germline CDR1 is SGHAT and CDR2 FQNNGV. The CDR3 consists of 16 residues. The ends were cut back, 1 base at V and 0 bases at J, with 13 bases in the middle. CDR3 sequence: CASSLAGAGTSYEQYF. CDR3 coding DNA: TGTGCCAGCAGCTTAGCCGGGGCGGGAACCTCCTACGAGCAGTACTTC.

On this clonotype: This may be a read error: a much more frequent sequence differs by one nucleotide. This chain connects TRBV6-5 to TRBJ1-2; D unresolved. V gave up 2 bases and J gave up 8 bases, with 9 bases separating them. This CDR3 has 12 amino acids. Per the germline V gene, CDR1 is MNHEY and CDR2 is SVGAGI. The CDR3 protein is CASSYGHAGYTF. The CDR3, as DNA: TGTGCCAGCAGTTACGGCCATGCCGGCTACACCTTC.

The genes are TRBV4-3 and TRBJ1-6; D unclear. Germline values: CDR1 LGHNA, CDR2 YSLEER. Trimming removed 0 bases from V and 11 bases from J, with 11 bases in between. The CDR3 totals 14 residues. The CDR3 DNA reads as TGCGCCAGCAGCCAAGATTTCAGTTATCCACCCCTCCACTTT. This encodes CASSQDFSYPPLHF.

This clonotype was seen more than once but under ten times. The chain is built from TRBV7-2 and TRBJ2-1; 10 positions agree with TRBD2. The V segment lost 5 bases and the J segment 6 bases; nucleotides outside the gene matches: 13. The CDR3 runs 17 residues. The germline V gene has CDR1 SGHTA and CDR2 FQGNSA. The DNA of the CDR3 is TGTGCCAGCAGCGATCTCCAAGCGGGAGGGTCTCCCAATGAGCAGTTCTTC. It codes for CASSDLQAGGSPNEQFF.

This clonotype was found a few times. This rearrangement joins TRBV27 to TRBJ2-7, with unresolved D. CDR1 is MNHEY and CDR2 is SMNVEV in the germline V gene (reference sequence). The CDR3 has 15 residues. The V end lost 2 bases, the J end lost 4 bases, and 15 bases lay between the germline ends. Here the CDR3 DNA reads TGTGCCAGCAGTTTAGGGTCTCTAGTTGGATACGAGCAGTACTTC. This codes for CASSLGSLVGYEQYF.

This chain connects TRBV20-1 to TRBJ2-3; TRBD2 matches 13 bases. Unmatched junction bases numbered 10, after V lost 5 bases and J lost 2 bases. This CDR3 contains 17 residues. Germline CDR1 reads DFQATT; CDR2 reads SNEGSKA (reference sequence). CDR3 in DNA: TGCAGTGCTCCCGCCCGGACTAGCGGGAGTAACACAGATACGCAGTATTTT. It translates to CSAPARTSGSNTDTQYF.

The J gene is TRBJ2-7, the V gene TRBV20-1, with D possibly TRBD2 on 5 matching bases. V lost 8 bases and J lost 3, with 17 bases in between. Germline lookup yields CDR1 DFQATT and CDR2 SNEGSKA (reference sequence). The CDR3 runs 13 residues. CDR3 region: CSTAFGEGYEQYF. CDR3 nucleotides: TGCAGTACTGCCTTTGGCGAGGGCTACGAGCAGTACTTC.

Remarks on this clonotype: One junction end does not reproduce the germline sequence, and a read error may be involved. The V call is TRBV25-1, the J call TRBJ1-2; 10 bases agree with TRBD1. Germline V lookup: CDR1 MGHDK, CDR2 SYGVNS. This CDR3 is 17 amino acids long. The CDR3 here is CASSSGQGGRTNCGYTF. The DNA for the CDR3 is TGTGCCAGCAGCAGTGGACAGGGGGGAAGGACTAACTGTGGCTACACCTTC.

This clonotype was seen a handful of times. The chain is built from TRBV5-1 and TRBJ2-1, with D possibly TRBD1 on 5 matching bases. Deletions cut 0 bases from V and 0 bases from J, with 10 bases between. Germline V gene lookup returns CDR1 SGHRS and CDR2 YFSETQ. This CDR3 is built from 16 residues. The CDR3 DNA is TGCGCCAGCAGCTTGGATAGGGGAAGCTCCTACAATGAGCAGTTCTTC. This translates into CASSLDRGSSYNEQFF.

This clonotype was counted only a few times. The gene calls are TRBV28 and TRBJ1-4; 8 bases are shared with TRBD1. This CDR3 region has 18 residues. Trimming cost V 6 bases and J 0 bases; bases outside gene matches: 12. Per the germline V gene, CDR1 is MDHEN and CDR2 is SYDVKM. The CDR3 spells CASSRRWDRLATNEKLFF. DNA of the CDR3: TGTGCCAGCAGCCGACGTTGGGACAGGCTTGCAACTAATGAAAAACTGTTTTTT.

This sequence joins TRBV18 and TRBJ1-5; perhaps TRBD1 as D (5 bases). Germline lookup yields CDR1 KGHSH and CDR2 LQKENI. V was pared by 2 bases and J by 3 bases, with 8 bases between. The CDR3 extends over 14 amino acids. The CDR3 nucleotides read TGTGCCAGCTCACCAGACAGTCTCAATCAGCCCCAGCATTTT. Protein sequence: CASSPDSLNQPQHF.

This clonotype was counted ten times or more. The chain couples TRBV9 to TRBJ1-4, with TRBD1 identical over 9 bases. V lost 4 bases to trimming and J lost 4 bases; unmatched junction nucleotides: 5. This CDR3 has 15 residues. Germline CDR1 reads SGDLS; CDR2 reads YYNGEE. The CDR3: CASSSGQGNNEKLFF. CDR3 nucleotide sequence: TGTGCCAGCAGCTCTGGACAGGGGAATAATGAAAAACTGTTTTTT.

This clonotype has ten or more counts. The chain links TRBV18 to TRBJ2-5; weak D call: TRBD2 (6 bases). This CDR3 has 13 amino acids. V lost 5 bases to trimming and J lost 7 bases, with 14 bases between them. Germline V CDR1 and CDR2: KGHSH, LQKENI. The CDR3 spells CASSSSRGGTQYF. CDR3 DNA sequence: TGTGCCAGCTCATCGTCCCGGGGAGGGACCCAGTACTTC.

This clonotype occurred many times. CDR3 sequence (DNA): TGCGCCAGCAGCCATGGGACTAGGGGGGGTCAAGAGACCCAGTACTTC. Protein product: CASSHGTRGGQETQYF. V is TRBV4-1 and J is TRBJ2-5, with 8 positions matching TRBD2. This CDR3 has 16 amino acids. The trim removed 3 bases at V and 2 bases at J, leaving 8 bases unmatched. The germline CDR1 and CDR2 sequences are MGHRA and YSYEKL.